Listed below are T cell receptor beta chains from one sample, sequenced in a study of cytomegalovirus exposure and HLA in healthy donors. TCRdb's table, derived via immunoSEQ multiplex PCR, lists solely in-frame clones and lacks some. The repertoire has 120,000 to 150,000 clones, about 79% of them found once; the top ten carry about 1.7%. The sequencing input was PBMCs. The receptors shown here come from a woman in her twenties or thirties in good health and CMV-seronegative. Both conserved end residues are part of each CDR3. D genes are given only for firm matches. The listing skips clone size in some rows; elsewhere it reads once, few, many or a size class.

len,v_gene,abundance,j_gene,d_gene,CDR3aa,CDR3nt
15,TRBV19,-,TRBJ2-3,TRBD2,CASYGLAGGTDTQYF,TGTGCCAGTTACGGACTAGCGGGGGGCACAGATACGCAGTATTTT
15,TRBV5-1,few,TRBJ1-1,-,CASRSPDGGSTEAFF,TGCGCCAGCCGATCCCCGGACGGGGGGAGCACTGAAGCTTTCTTT
16,TRBV5-1,-,TRBJ2-2,TRBD1,CASSLETGHNTGELFF,TGCGCCAGCAGCTTGGAGACAGGGCATAACACCGGGGAGCTGTTTTTT
13,TRBV5-5,-,TRBJ1-1,-,CASSVRQVPEAFF,TGTGCCAGCAGCGTTCGACAGGTCCCGGAAGCTTTCTTT
16,TRBV6-6,-,TRBJ2-7,-,CASSTPLRGWSYEQYF,TGTGCCAGCAGTACCCCTCTGCGGGGCTGGTCCTACGAGCAGTACTTC
15,TRBV2,-,TRBJ2-1,TRBD1,CASSDKQGASNEQFF,TGTGCCAGCAGTGACAAACAGGGGGCCAGCAATGAGCAGTTCTTC
13,TRBV2,-,TRBJ1-2,-,CASSGGVKDGYTF,TGTGCCAGCAGTGGGGGGGTGAAAGATGGCTACACCTTC
14,TRBV25-1,few,TRBJ2-7,TRBD1,CASSNVGTGQKQYF,TGTGCCAGCAGTAACGTGGGGACAGGCCAGAAACAGTACTTC
14,TRBV27,-,TRBJ2-1,-,CASSLRGWLNEQFF,TGTGCCAGCAGTTTAAGGGGTTGGTTAAATGAGCAGTTCTTC
13,TRBV29-1,-,TRBJ2-1,-,CSVDGSSGDEQFF,TGCAGCGTTGACGGTAGCAGCGGCGATGAGCAGTTCTTC
14,TRBV27,-,TRBJ1-6,-,CASSWQKNNSPLHF,TGTGCCAGCAGTTGGCAGAAAAATAATTCACCCCTCCACTTT
12,TRBV4-3,-,TRBJ1-1,-,CASSHATQKAFF,TGCGCCAGCAGCCATGCCACCCAGAAAGCTTTCTTT
14,TRBV9,-,TRBJ2-7,-,CASSVETNSYEQYF,TGTGCCAGCAGCGTAGAGACAAACTCCTACGAGCAGTACTTC